Given below is one T cell receptor beta chain in context. This record comes from a study of OX40 agonist ivuxolimab in advanced cancers. Trimming pared 5 bases from V and 0 bases from J, leaving 11 bases between. This CDR3 comprises 15 residues. Germline V gives CDR1 ENHRY, CDR2 SYGVKD. Sequencing was performed with immunoSEQ multiplex PCR; in TCRdb, only in-frame clones are kept and a portion is missing. In the table there are tens of thousands of clones, around four fifths of which are singletons. V is TRBV10-3 and J is TRBJ2-1; no clear D gene. The receptor was isolated from an adult with an advanced solid tumor such as melanoma, head and neck, liver or kidney cancer. The source was CD4+ or CD8+ T cells sorted from blood, collected in a trial of the OX40 agonist ivuxolimab. The CDR3 loop reads CAISRTASSYNEQFF. CDR3 bases: TGTGCCATCAGTCGGACGGCGAGCTCCTACAATGAGCAGTTCTTC.